The T cell receptor (beta chain) described here comes from a study of T-cell memory formation after mild COVID-19. This clonotype was seen a handful of times. TCRdb independently ran MiXCR on the 5' RACE reads; one entry per CDR3 protein. This table holds about half a million distinct CDR3 sequences, 15% to 20% found once. The specimen was PBMCs or a T cell subset sorted from them (not recorded which). The clonotype comes from an adult woman who had mild COVID-19 (a few samples of this study predate the infection). Cell type and time point are not known.

The CDR3 region is CASSWGPDAGELFF. CDR3 DNA: TGTGCCAGCAGTTGGGGGCCAGATGCCGGGGAGCTGTTTTTT. V gene TRBV2 combines with J gene TRBJ2-2; a possible D gene is TRBD1 (6 bases). V dropped 5 bases and J dropped 6 bases, with 13 bases sitting between them. Germline CDR1 reads SNHLY; CDR2 reads FYNNEI. The CDR3 has 14 residues.